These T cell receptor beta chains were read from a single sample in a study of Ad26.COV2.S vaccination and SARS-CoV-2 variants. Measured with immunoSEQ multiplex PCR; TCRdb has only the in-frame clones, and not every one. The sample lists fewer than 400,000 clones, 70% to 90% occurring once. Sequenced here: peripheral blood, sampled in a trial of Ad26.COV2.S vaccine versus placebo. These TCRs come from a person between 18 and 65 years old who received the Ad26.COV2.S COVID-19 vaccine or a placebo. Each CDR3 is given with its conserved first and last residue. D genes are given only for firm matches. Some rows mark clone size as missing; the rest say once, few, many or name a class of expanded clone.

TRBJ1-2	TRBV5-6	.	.	CASSTPGIYGYTF	TGTGCCAGCAGCACCCCGGGTATCTATGGCTACACCTTC
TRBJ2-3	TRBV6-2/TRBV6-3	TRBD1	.	CASSKRQGIGTDTQYF	TGTGCCAGCAGTAAAAGACAGGGAATTGGGACAGATACGCAGTATTTT
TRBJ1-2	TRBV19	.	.	CASSSQGAGGYTF	TGTGCCAGTAGTTCACAGGGAGCGGGTGGCTACACCTTC
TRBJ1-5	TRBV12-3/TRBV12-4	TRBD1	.	CASSWTGDQPQHF	TGTGCCAGCAGCTGGACAGGGGATCAGCCCCAGCATTTT
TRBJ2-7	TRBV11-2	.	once	CASSLGTDYEQYF	TGTGCCAGCAGCTTAGGGACCGACTACGAGCAGTACTTC
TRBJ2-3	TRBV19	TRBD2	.	CATKERGGTDTQYF	TGTGCCACCAAGGAAAGGGGAGGGACAGATACGCAGTATTTT
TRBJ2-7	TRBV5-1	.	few	CASSLEAGQQYF	TGCGCCAGCAGCTTGGAGGCGGGACAGCAGTACTTC
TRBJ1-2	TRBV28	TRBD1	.	CASSPGGDSFGYTF	TGTGCCAGCAGTCCGGGCGGGGACAGTTTTGGCTACACCTTC
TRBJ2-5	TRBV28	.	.	CASSYIGGSETQYF	TGTGCCAGCAGTTATATCGGGGGATCGGAGACCCAGTACTTC
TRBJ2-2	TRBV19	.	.	CASSRGRVTGELFF	TGTGCCAGTAGTAGGGGCAGAGTCACCGGGGAGCTGTTTTTT
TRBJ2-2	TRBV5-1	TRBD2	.	CASSLAGRAGAGELFF	TGCGCCAGCAGCTTGGCTGGGAGGGCCGGAGCCGGGGAGCTGTTTTTT